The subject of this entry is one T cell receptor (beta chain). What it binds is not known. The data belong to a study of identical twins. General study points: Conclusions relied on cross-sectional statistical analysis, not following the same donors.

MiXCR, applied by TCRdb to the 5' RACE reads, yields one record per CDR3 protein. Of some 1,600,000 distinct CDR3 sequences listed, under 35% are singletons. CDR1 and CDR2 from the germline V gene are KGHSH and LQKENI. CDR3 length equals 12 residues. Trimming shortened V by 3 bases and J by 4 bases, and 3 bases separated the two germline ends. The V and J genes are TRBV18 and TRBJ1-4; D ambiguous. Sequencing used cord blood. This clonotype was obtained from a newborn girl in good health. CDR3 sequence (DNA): TGTGCCAGCTCACCTCTTAATGAAAAACTGTTTTTT. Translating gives CASSPLNEKLFF.